This TCR beta chain was observed in a study of CD8 T cells in Susac syndrome. Findings and limits, study-wide: The study admitted that it had a relatively small number of individuals in its TCR sequencing and HLA analysis.

This CDR3 is 12 amino acids long. Germline CDR1 and CDR2: SEHNR and FQNEAQ (reference sequence). V shed 5 bases and J shed 6 bases, with 10 bases lying between them. As for this clonotype: What it binds is unknown.

TCR beta sequencing was performed on blood CD8+ and CD4+ T cells. Negative isolation yielded the CD8+ and CD4+ T cells, while FACS enriched the TEMRA cells. Random hexamers served to reverse transcribe roughly 0.45 to 1 ug RNA. Multiplex immunoSEQ PCR targeted 54 Vbeta and 13 Jbeta TCR beta segments. TCRdb redid the calling of the immunoSEQ multiplex PCR reads with MiXCR, one entry per CDR3 protein. Of roughly 200,000 distinct CDR3 sequences in the sample, 85% to 95% were seen once. V gene TRBV7-9 combines with J gene TRBJ1-1, with D perhaps TRBD1 (6 bases). The origin of this receptor is a human donor in good health. The sample consisted of CD4+ T cells from PBMCs. CDR3 DNA: TGTGCCAGCAGCCCTGACAGGCCTGAAGCTTTCTTT. Its protein is CASSPDRPEAFF. Using reference TRBV7-9 and TRBJ1-1 for the parts outside the CDR3, the full variable domain is DTGVSQNPRHKITKRGQNVTFRCDPISEHNRLYWYRQTLGQGPEFLTYFQNEAQLEKSRLLSDRFSAERPKGSFSTLEIQRTEQGDSAMYLCASSPDRPEAFFGQGTRLTVV.